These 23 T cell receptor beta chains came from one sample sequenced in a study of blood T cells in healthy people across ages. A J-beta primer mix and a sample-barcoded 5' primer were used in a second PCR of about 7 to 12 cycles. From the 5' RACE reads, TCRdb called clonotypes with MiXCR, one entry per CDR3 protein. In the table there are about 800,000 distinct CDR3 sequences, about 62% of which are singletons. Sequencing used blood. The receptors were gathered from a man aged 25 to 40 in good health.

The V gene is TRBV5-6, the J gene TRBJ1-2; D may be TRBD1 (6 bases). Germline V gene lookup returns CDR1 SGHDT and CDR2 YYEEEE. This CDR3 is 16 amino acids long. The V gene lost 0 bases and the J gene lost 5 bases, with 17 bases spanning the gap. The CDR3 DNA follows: TGTGCCAGCAGCTTGGGTGCGCGGGGGCTAACGTATGGCTACACCTTC. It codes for CASSLGARGLTYGYTF.

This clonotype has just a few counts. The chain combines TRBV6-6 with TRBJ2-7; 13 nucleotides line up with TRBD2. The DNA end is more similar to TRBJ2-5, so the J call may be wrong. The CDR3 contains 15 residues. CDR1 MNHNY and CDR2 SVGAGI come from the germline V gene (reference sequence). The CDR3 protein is CATGGTSGIFGTQYF. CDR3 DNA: TGTGCCACAGGGGGGACTAGCGGGATCTTCGGGACCCAGTACTTC.

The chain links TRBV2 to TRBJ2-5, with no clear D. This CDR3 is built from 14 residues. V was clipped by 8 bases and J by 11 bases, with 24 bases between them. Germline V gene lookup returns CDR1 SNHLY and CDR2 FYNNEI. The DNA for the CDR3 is TGTGCCAGCCATGGGGTAAAGCTACGGAATGAGCAGTACTTC. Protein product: CASHGVKLRNEQYF.

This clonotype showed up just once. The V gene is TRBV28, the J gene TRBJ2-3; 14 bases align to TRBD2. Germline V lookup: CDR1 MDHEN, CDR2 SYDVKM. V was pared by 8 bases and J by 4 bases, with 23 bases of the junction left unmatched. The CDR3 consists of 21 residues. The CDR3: CASGTTRLAGGLGPHADTQYF. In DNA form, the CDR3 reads TGTGCCAGCGGAACAACCAGACTAGCGGGAGGGCTGGGGCCCCACGCAGATACGCAGTATTTT.

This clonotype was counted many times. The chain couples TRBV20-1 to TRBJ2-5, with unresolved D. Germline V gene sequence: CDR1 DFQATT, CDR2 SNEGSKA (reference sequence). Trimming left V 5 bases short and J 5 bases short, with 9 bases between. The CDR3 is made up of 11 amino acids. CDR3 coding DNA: TGCAGTGCTGGCCCGGGTGAGACCCAGTACTTC. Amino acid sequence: CSAGPGETQYF.

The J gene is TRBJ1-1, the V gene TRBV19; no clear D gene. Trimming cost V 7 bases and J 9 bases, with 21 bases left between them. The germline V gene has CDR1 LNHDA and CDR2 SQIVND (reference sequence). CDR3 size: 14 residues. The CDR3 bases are TGTGCCAGTACCCAGTTCCAGCAAGGCGTAAAAGCTTTCTTT. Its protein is CASTQFQQGVKAFF.

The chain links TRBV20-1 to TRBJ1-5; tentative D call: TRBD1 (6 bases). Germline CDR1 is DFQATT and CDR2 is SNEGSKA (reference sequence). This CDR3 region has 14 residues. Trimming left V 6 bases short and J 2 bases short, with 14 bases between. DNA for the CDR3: TGCAGTGCCGGCACAGGGATGGGCAATCAGCCCCAGCATTTT. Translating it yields CSAGTGMGNQPQHF.

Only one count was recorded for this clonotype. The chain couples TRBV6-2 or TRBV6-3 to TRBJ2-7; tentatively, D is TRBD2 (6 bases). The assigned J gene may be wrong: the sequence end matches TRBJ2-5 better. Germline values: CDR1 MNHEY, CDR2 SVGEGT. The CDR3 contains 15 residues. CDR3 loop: CAIYLGWRVGETQYF. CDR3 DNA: TGTGCCATCTATTTAGGATGGAGGGTCGGTGAGACCCAGTACTTC.

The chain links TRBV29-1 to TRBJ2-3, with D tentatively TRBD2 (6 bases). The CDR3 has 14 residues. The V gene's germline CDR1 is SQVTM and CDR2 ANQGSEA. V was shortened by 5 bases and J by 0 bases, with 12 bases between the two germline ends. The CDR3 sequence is CSVQIGTSTDTQYF. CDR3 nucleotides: TGCAGCGTTCAGATTGGGACTAGCACAGATACGCAGTATTTT.

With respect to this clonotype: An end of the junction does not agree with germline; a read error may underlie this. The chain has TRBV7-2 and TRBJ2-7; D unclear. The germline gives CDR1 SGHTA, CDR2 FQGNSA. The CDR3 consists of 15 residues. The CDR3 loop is CASSLGLGIAYEQYF. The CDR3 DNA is TGCGCCAGCAGCTTAGGCCTCGGAATCGCCTACGAGCAGTACTTC.

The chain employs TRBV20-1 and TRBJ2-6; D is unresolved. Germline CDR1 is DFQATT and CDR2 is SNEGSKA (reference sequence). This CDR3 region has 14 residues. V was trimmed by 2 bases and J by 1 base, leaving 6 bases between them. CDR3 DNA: TGCAGTGCTAGACAGTTTTCTGGGGCCAACGTCCTGACTTTC. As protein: CSARQFSGANVLTF.

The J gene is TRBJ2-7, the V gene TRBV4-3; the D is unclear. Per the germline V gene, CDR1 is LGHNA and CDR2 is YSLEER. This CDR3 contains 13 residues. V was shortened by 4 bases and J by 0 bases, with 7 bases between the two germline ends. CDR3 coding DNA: TGCGCCAGCAGCCGAGGAGCCTCCTACGAGCAGTACTTC. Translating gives CASSRGASYEQYF.

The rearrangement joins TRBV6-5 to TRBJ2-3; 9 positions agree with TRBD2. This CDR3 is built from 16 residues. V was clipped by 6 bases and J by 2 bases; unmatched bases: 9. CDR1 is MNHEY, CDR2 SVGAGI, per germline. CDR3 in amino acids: CASRPGTSLFTDTQYF. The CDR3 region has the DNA TGTGCCAGCAGGCCCGGGACTAGCCTATTCACAGATACGCAGTATTTT.

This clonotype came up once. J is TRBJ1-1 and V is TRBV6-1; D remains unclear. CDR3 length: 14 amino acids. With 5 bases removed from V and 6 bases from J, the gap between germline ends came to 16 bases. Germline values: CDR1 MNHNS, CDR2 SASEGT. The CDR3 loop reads CASSLDTRKPEAFF. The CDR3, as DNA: TGTGCCAGCAGTCTCGACACACGGAAGCCTGAAGCTTTCTTT.

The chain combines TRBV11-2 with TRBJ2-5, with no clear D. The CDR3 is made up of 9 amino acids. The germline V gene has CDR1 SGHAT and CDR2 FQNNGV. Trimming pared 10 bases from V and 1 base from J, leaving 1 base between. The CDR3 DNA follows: TGTGCCACCCAAGAGACCCAGTACTTC. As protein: CATQETQYF.

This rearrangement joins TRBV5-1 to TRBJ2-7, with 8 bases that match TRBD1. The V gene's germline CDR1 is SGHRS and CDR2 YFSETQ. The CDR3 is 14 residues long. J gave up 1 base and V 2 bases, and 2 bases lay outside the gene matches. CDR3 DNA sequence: TGCGCCAGCAGCTTCCAGGGGGCGTCCTACGAGCAGTACTTC. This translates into CASSFQGASYEQYF.

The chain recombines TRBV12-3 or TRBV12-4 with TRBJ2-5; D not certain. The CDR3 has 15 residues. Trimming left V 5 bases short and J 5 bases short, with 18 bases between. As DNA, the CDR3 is TGTGCCAGCAGTCTCCATGACACCCCTCTGGAGACCCAGTACTTC. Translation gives CASSLHDTPLETQYF.

CDR3 coding DNA: TGTGCCAGCAGCTTAGGGCGAGCGGGAGGGGTTCTTGATGAGCAGTTCTTC. As protein: CASSLGRAGGVLDEQFF. This chain joins TRBV7-9 and TRBJ2-1, with 10 bases that match TRBD2. CDR1 is SEHNR, CDR2 FQNEAQ, per germline (reference sequence). V lost 1 base to trimming and J lost 8 bases; unmatched junction nucleotides: 11. The CDR3 is 17 residues long.

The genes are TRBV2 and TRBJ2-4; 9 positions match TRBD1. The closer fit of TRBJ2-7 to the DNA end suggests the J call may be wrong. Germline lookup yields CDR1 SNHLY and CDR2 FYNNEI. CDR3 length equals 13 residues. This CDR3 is CASTRQGGYEQYF. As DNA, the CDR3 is TGTGCCAGCACCAGACAGGGGGGCTACGAGCAGTACTTC.

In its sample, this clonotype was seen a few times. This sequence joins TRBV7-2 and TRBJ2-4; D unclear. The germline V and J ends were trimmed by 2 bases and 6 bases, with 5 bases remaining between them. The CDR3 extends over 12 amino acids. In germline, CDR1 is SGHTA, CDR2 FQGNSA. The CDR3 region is CASSLSGNIQYF. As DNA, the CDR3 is TGTGCCAGCAGCTTATCCGGAAACATTCAGTACTTC.

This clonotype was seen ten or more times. CDR3 amino acids: CSAKRSDRNTDTQYF. The CDR3 nucleotides are TGCAGTGCTAAGAGGAGTGACCGCAACACAGATACGCAGTATTTT. The chain links TRBV20-1 to TRBJ2-3; no clear D. Trimming removed 4 bases from V and 2 bases from J, with 16 bases in between. Germline V gene data show CDR1 as DFQATT and CDR2 as SNEGSKA (reference sequence). The CDR3 is 15 residues long.

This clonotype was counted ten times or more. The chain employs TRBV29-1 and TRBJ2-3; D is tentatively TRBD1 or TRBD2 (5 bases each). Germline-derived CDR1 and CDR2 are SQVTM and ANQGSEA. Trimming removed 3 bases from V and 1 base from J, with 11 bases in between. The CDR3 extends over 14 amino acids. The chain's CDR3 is CSVDRRGGTDTQYF. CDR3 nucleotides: TGCAGCGTTGACAGAAGGGGAGGCACAGATACGCAGTATTTT.

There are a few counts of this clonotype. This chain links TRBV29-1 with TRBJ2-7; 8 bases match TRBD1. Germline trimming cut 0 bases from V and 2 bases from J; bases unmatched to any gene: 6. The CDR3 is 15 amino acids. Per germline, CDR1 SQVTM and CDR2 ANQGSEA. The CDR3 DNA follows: TGCAGCGTTGAAGAGTGGGACAGGCCCCCCTACGAGCAGTACTTC. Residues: CSVEEWDRPPYEQYF.